A single sample is the source of the 31 T cell receptor beta chains below, sequenced in a study of glioma-infiltrating T cells after dendritic cell vaccination. TCRdb's copy holds only in-frame clones and misses some; the assay was immunoSEQ multiplex PCR. The table shows under 100,000 clones, with around 85% occurring only once. This sample comprised blood, obtained before dendritic cell vaccination. Receptors originate from a human donor with glioblastoma.

The chain carries TRBV5-8 and TRBJ1-1; 10 bases are shared with TRBD1. J was trimmed by 3 bases and V by 3 bases; bases with no gene match: 5. There are 15 residues in the CDR3. Germline loops: CDR1 SGHTS, CDR2 YDEGEE. The CDR3 nucleotides are TGTGCCAGCAGCTACGACGGGACAGGGGACACTGAAGCTTTCTTT. Its translation is CASSYDGTGDTEAFF.

This clone was counted only a few times. The chain combines TRBV10-3 with TRBJ1-1; possibly TRBD1 for D (5 bases). The V end lost 11 bases, the J end lost 1 base, and 14 bases lay between the germline ends. This CDR3 has 13 amino acids. Germline-derived CDR1 and CDR2 are ENHRY and SYGVKD. The CDR3 sequence: CAYPPTGNTEAFF. The DNA of the CDR3 is TGTGCCTACCCCCCCACAGGGAACACTGAAGCTTTCTTT.

This clone was seen a handful of times. The chain combines TRBV6-5 with TRBJ2-5, with TRBD2 identical over 11 bases. The length of the CDR3 is 15 residues. Germline V gives CDR1 MNHEY, CDR2 SVGAGI. Losses at the gene ends were 4 bases for V and 2 bases for J; bases not matched to a gene: 3. The DNA of the CDR3 is TGTGCCAGCAGTTTTAGCGGGGGGGGTCAAGAGACCCAGTACTTC. Protein: CASSFSGGGQETQYF.

This clone was counted once. The V and J genes are TRBV7-2 and TRBJ1-2; no definite D call. The ends were cut back, 1 base at V and 6 bases at J, with 6 bases in the middle. Germline V gene lookup returns CDR1 SGHTA and CDR2 FQGNSA. There are 12 residues in the CDR3. CDR3 residues: CASSLVLDGYTF. The DNA of the CDR3 is TGTGCCAGCAGCTTAGTTCTAGATGGCTACACCTTC. Full variable domain (missing parts from reference TRBV7-2 and TRBJ1-2): GAGVSQSPSNKVTEKGKDVELRCDPISGHTALYWYRQSLGQGLEFLIYFQGNSAPDKSGLPSDRFSAERTGGSVSTLTIQRTQQEDSAVYLCASSLVLDGYTFGSGTRLTVV.

The chain recombines TRBV6-1 with TRBJ2-6; no definite D call. Germline-derived CDR1 and CDR2 are MNHNS and SASEGT. The CDR3 has 15 residues. V lost 6 bases to trimming and J lost 5 bases, with 14 bases between them. DNA for the CDR3: TGTGCCAGCAGAACAGAACCTCTACGGGCCAACGTCCTGACTTTC. This sequence encodes CASRTEPLRANVLTF.

In its sample, this clone was seen many times. CDR3 bases: TGTGCCAGTAGTGTCGGGACAGGGGGCTACGAGCAGTACTTC. This sequence encodes CASSVGTGGYEQYF. This chain uses TRBV19 with TRBJ2-7, with TRBD1 identical over 11 bases. Looked up from germline, CDR1 is LNHDA and CDR2 is SQIVND (reference sequence). CDR3 length equals 14 residues. V shed 5 bases and J 3 bases; nucleotides not matched to a gene: 3. Filled out from reference TRBV19 and TRBJ2-7, the complete variable domain reads DGGITQSPKYLFRKEGQNVTLSCEQNLNHDAMYWYRQDPGQGLRLIYYSQIVNDFQKGDIAEGYSVSREKKESFPLTVTSAQKNPTAFYLCASSVGTGGYEQYFGPGTRLTVT.

V is TRBV2 and J is TRBJ2-7; 10 positions match TRBD1. The germline CDR1 and CDR2 sequences are SNHLY and FYNNEI. CDR3 size: 16 residues. J gave up 7 bases and V 2 bases, and 11 bases lay outside the gene matches. As DNA, the CDR3 is TGTGCCAGCAGTGAAATGACAGGGGGCCCCCTAGGGGAGCAGTACTTC. Residues: CASSEMTGGPLGEQYF.

This clone was seen a few times. This chain joins TRBV6-5 and TRBJ2-5, with D maybe TRBD1 (5 bases). V shed 5 bases and J shed 2 bases, with 12 bases lying between them. CDR3 length: 14 residues. Germline V lookup: CDR1 MNHEY, CDR2 SVGAGI. As DNA, the CDR3 is TGTGCCAGCAGTCTGTGGGGCCCTCAAGAGACCCAGTACTTC. Its protein is CASSLWGPQETQYF.

This chain links TRBV6-1 with TRBJ1-2; D might be TRBD1 (6 bases). V was pared by 1 base and J by 5 bases, with 8 bases between. The germline gives CDR1 MNHNS, CDR2 SASEGT. The CDR3 runs to 13 residues. CDR3 residues: CASSEGRGYGYTF. The CDR3 nucleotides are TGTGCCAGCAGTGAAGGCAGGGGATATGGCTACACCTTC.

The chain couples TRBV7-2 to TRBJ2-1, with TRBD2 matching over 10 bases. The germline V gene has CDR1 SGHTA and CDR2 FQGNSA. The CDR3 runs 16 residues. V was clipped by 1 base and J by 4 bases; unmatched bases: 4. CDR3 loop: CASSLVWTSGYNEQFF. The CDR3 DNA reads as TGTGCCAGCAGCTTAGTGTGGACTAGCGGTTACAATGAGCAGTTCTTC.

The J gene is TRBJ2-1, the V gene TRBV25-1; the D gene is possibly TRBD1 (6 bases). Looked up from germline, CDR1 is MGHDK and CDR2 is SYGVNS. V was cut by 4 bases and J by 2 bases, with 15 bases left in between. This CDR3 contains 16 residues. The CDR3 sequence is CASSVDQGTAYNEQFF. CDR3 nucleotide sequence: TGTGCCAGCAGTGTCGACCAGGGGACCGCCTACAATGAGCAGTTCTTC.

The chain carries TRBV5-4 and TRBJ1-2, with 8 bases matching TRBD1. Germline-derived CDR1 and CDR2 are SGHNT and YYREEE (reference sequence). CDR3 length equals 12 residues. The V segment lost 4 bases and the J segment 7 bases; nucleotides outside the gene matches: 3. The CDR3 region is CASSLGTGGYTF. Here the CDR3 DNA reads TGTGCCAGCAGCCTAGGGACAGGTGGCTACACCTTC.

This chain links TRBV27 with TRBJ1-5; the match to TRBD1 covers 9 bases. Germline V gene data show CDR1 as MNHEY and CDR2 as SMNVEV (reference sequence). This CDR3 contains 14 residues. V dropped 7 bases and J dropped 5; count of bases not matched to a gene: 6. CDR3 in amino acids: CASIPGQGDQPQHF. CDR3 nucleotide sequence: TGTGCCAGCATCCCGGGACAGGGTGATCAGCCCCAGCATTTT.

The chain couples TRBV7-2 to TRBJ1-2; D is unclear. The CDR3 is 12 residues long. Trimming stripped 3 bases from V and 7 bases from J, with 9 bases between. CDR1 and CDR2 from the germline V gene are SGHTA and FQGNSA. The CDR3 DNA reads TGTGCCAGCAGCTTGGGAGGGCTTGGCTACACCTTC. Amino acid sequence: CASSLGGLGYTF. Filled out from reference TRBV7-2 and TRBJ1-2, the complete variable domain reads GAGVSQSPSNKVTEKGKDVELRCDPISGHTALYWYRQSLGQGLEFLIYFQGNSAPDKSGLPSDRFSAERTGGSVSTLTIQRTQQEDSAVYLCASSLGGLGYTFGSGTRLTVV.

This rearrangement joins TRBV6-1 to TRBJ2-3; D call uncertain. The CDR3 loop spans 13 amino acids. The ends were cut back, 6 bases at V and 0 bases at J, with 7 bases in the middle. CDR1 MNHNS and CDR2 SASEGT come from the germline V gene. This CDR3 reads CASRSLSTDTQYF. The CDR3 bases are TGTGCCAGCAGAAGCCTTAGCACAGATACGCAGTATTTT.

The V call is TRBV7-9, the J call TRBJ1-2; 7 bases are a match to TRBD1. The CDR3 is 15 residues long. Trimming at V came to 4 bases and at J to 5 bases, leaving 10 bases not matched to a gene. Germline V CDR1 and CDR2: SEHNR, FQNEAQ (reference sequence). The CDR3 DNA is TGTGCCAGCAGCTCCCAGGACAGGCCCCTATATGGCTACACCTTC. This gives the protein CASSSQDRPLYGYTF.

J is TRBJ2-7 and V is TRBV29-1; TRBD2 matches 11 bases. Germline assignment: CDR1 SQVTM and CDR2 ANQGSEA. This CDR3 spans 14 amino acids. With 5 bases clipped from V and 0 bases from J, the junction kept 3 bases outside the gene matches. Here the CDR3 DNA reads TGCAGCGTTATCCTAGCGGGAGGCTCCTACGAGCAGTACTTC. Its translation: CSVILAGGSYEQYF.

This clone has only a few counts. This CDR3 is CASSPTSGRGIFYEQYF. CDR3 nucleotides: TGTGCCAGCAGCCCCACTAGCGGGAGGGGGATTTTCTACGAGCAGTACTTC. This chain uses TRBV7-9 with TRBJ2-7; 13 positions match TRBD2. The trim removed 5 bases at V and 3 bases at J, leaving 10 bases unmatched. Germline V gene sequence: CDR1 SEHNR, CDR2 FQNEAQ (reference sequence). This CDR3 has 17 amino acids.

In this sample, this clone turned up a few times. The chain recombines TRBV29-1 with TRBJ2-7, with 7 bases aligning to TRBD2. CDR1 and CDR2 (germline): SQVTM, ANQGSEA. The junction had 9 bases not matched to a gene; V was cut back by 4 bases and J by 6 bases. The CDR3 has 13 amino acids. CDR3 protein: CSVASGGGGEQYF. In nucleotides, the CDR3 is TGCAGCGTTGCGTCGGGCGGGGGAGGCGAGCAGTACTTC.

The rearrangement joins TRBV19 to TRBJ2-5, with 9 nucleotides matching TRBD2. Near its end, the DNA agrees better with TRBJ2-7, so the J call may be wrong. Germline V gene sequence: CDR1 LNHDA, CDR2 SQIVND (reference sequence). CDR3 length equals 16 residues. In nucleotides, the CDR3 is TGTGCCAGTAGTATTAAGGGTGGACTAGCGTGGTACGAGCAGTACTTC. As protein: CASSIKGGLAWYEQYF.

This chain joins TRBV4-1 and TRBJ1-6; the match to TRBD1 covers 8 bases. The trim removed 2 bases at V and 5 bases at J, leaving 8 bases unmatched. CDR1 and CDR2 from the germline V gene are MGHRA and YSYEKL. The CDR3 loop spans 17 amino acids. The CDR3 sequence: CASSQTWTGRNNSPLHF. The CDR3 DNA reads as TGCGCCAGCAGCCAAACCTGGACAGGGAGGAATAATTCACCCCTCCACTTT.

J is TRBJ2-3 and V is TRBV6-5, with D perhaps matching TRBD2 (5 bases). Per germline, CDR1 MNHEY and CDR2 SVGAGI. V was pared by 6 bases and J by 9 bases, with 19 bases between. This CDR3 is built from 14 residues. CDR3 nucleotides: TGTGCCAGCAGAACTAGGACCCCCAGGATCACGCAGTATTTT. Translation: CASRTRTPRITQYF.

As for this clone: This specimen includes other DNA sequences encoding the same CDR3. CDR3 amino acids: CASSGPGQGNQPQHF. CDR3 DNA: TGTGCCAGCAGTGGCCCGGGACAGGGCAATCAGCCCCAGCATTTT. The V gene is TRBV2, the J gene TRBJ1-5; 8 bases are a match to TRBD1. The CDR3 sequence is 15 residues long. Germline CDR1 is SNHLY and CDR2 is FYNNEI. The V segment lost 4 bases and the J segment 2 bases; nucleotides outside the gene matches: 4.

This chain uses TRBV6-1 with TRBJ1-5, with D hard to call. The length of the CDR3 is 14 residues. V was trimmed by 5 bases and J by 7 bases, leaving 15 bases between them. Looked up from germline, CDR1 is MNHNS and CDR2 is SASEGT. The DNA of the CDR3 is TGTGCCAGCAGTATGGATGACTTCGGACAGCCCCAGCATTTT. It encodes CASSMDDFGQPQHF.

V and J are TRBV25-1 and TRBJ2-1; TRBD1 might be the D (7 bases). This CDR3 is 16 amino acids long. The V and J ends lost 4 bases and 2 bases respectively, with 15 bases between them. Per germline, CDR1 MGHDK and CDR2 SYGVNS. In nucleotides, the CDR3 is TGTGCCAGCAGTGGCCCCCAGGGGGAGGCCTACAATGAGCAGTTCTTC. Translation gives CASSGPQGEAYNEQFF.

This chain links TRBV5-6 with TRBJ1-1, with TRBD1 as a possible D gene (6 bases). Germline assignment: CDR1 SGHDT and CDR2 YYEEEE. V lost 6 bases and J 1 base, leaving 19 bases between the germline ends. CDR3 size: 16 residues. The CDR3 protein is CASTPVGGHGNTEAFF. In nucleotides, the CDR3 is TGTGCCAGCACTCCCGTGGGGGGGCATGGGAACACTGAAGCTTTCTTT.

V is TRBV5-1 and J is TRBJ2-1; 9 bases agree with TRBD2. This CDR3 is 16 amino acids long. The germline V gene has CDR1 SGHRS and CDR2 YFSETQ. V shed 4 bases, J shed 6 bases, and the junction held 11 bases outside the gene matches. The CDR3: CASSPNRVAGVNEQFF. The CDR3 nucleotides are TGCGCCAGCAGCCCGAACAGGGTAGCGGGAGTCAATGAGCAGTTCTTC.

This clone appeared once. This chain connects TRBV6-1 to TRBJ2-7; 13 positions agree with TRBD2. Germline CDR1 and CDR2: MNHNS and SASEGT. The CDR3 loop spans 14 amino acids. The J segment lost 5 bases and the V segment lost 6 bases, leaving 4 bases of the junction unmatched. CDR3 nucleotide sequence: TGTGCCAGCAGAACTAGCGGGAGGGCCGACGAGCAGTACTTC. Residues: CASRTSGRADEQYF.

The chain links TRBV5-1 to TRBJ1-5, with D unclear. This CDR3 region has 14 residues. The V end was cut by 0 bases, the J end by 4 bases, with 8 bases between. Germline values: CDR1 SGHRS, CDR2 YFSETQ. The CDR3 loop is CASSLAGINQPQHF. CDR3 in DNA: TGCGCCAGCAGCTTGGCGGGGATAAATCAGCCCCAGCATTTT.

About this clone: This specimen includes other DNA sequences encoding the same CDR3. This rearrangement joins TRBV30 to TRBJ1-1; D may be TRBD1 (5 bases). CDR1 is GTSNPN and CDR2 is SVGIG in the germline V gene (reference sequence). V was trimmed by 0 bases and J by 0 bases, leaving 8 bases between them. This CDR3 has 14 residues. The CDR3 sequence: CAWSVSGVNTEAFF. DNA for the CDR3: TGTGCCTGGAGTGTATCGGGGGTGAACACTGAAGCTTTCTTT.

CDR3 in amino acids: CAWIEGRYGYTF. CDR3 in DNA: TGTGCCTGGATTGAGGGGAGGTATGGCTACACCTTC. The chain recombines TRBV30 with TRBJ1-2; maybe TRBD1 (5 bases). Trimming cost V 4 bases and J 5 bases, with 11 bases left between them. Germline V lookup: CDR1 GTSNPN, CDR2 SVGIG (reference sequence). This CDR3 contains 12 residues. Combining the CDR3 with reference TRBV30 and TRBJ1-2 gives the whole variable domain SQTIHQWPATLVQPVGSPLSLECTVEGTSNPNLYWYRQAAGRGLQLLFYSVGIGQISSEVPQNLSASRPQDRQFILSSKKLLLSDSGFYLCAWIEGRYGYTFGSGTRLTVV.